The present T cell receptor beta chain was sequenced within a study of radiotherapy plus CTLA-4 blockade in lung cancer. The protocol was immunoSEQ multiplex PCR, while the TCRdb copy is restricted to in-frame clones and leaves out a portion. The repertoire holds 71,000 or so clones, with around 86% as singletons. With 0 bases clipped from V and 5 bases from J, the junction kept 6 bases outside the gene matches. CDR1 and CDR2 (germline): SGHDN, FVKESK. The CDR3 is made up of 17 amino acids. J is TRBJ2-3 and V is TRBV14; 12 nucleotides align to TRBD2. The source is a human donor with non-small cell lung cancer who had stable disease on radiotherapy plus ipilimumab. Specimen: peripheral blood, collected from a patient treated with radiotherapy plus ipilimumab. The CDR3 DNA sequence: TGTGCCAGCAGCCAAGACCTAGCGGGAGGGCCTAAAGATACGCAGTATTTT. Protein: CASSQDLAGGPKDTQYF.